This T cell receptor (beta chain) was obtained from a study of T-cell reconstitution after alpha-beta-depleted transplantation in children. Whole-study findings and limits: By about two months after transplant, alpha-beta T cells reportedly arose from several hundred graft clones that had expanded.

In germline, CDR1 is SGHRS, CDR2 YFSETQ. V lost 4 bases to trimming and J lost 0 bases, with 8 bases between them. There are 15 residues in the CDR3. This clonotype was recorded many times. The antigen remains unidentified. Preparation of the TCRbeta library was carried out with unique molecular identifiers. In TCRdb, the PCR reads were re-called with MiXCR into one record per CDR3 protein. The sample lists about 510,000 distinct CDR3 sequences; approximately 10% were seen once. The chain links TRBV5-1 to TRBJ2-6, with D tentatively TRBD1 (5 bases). Sequences were derived from PBMCs, mostly from graft donor cells, sampled 180 days after TCRalphabeta/CD19-depleted stem cell transplant. This receptor was obtained from a female patient younger than 10 who had a stem cell transplant for aplastic anemia, so the T cells may come from the graft donor. The CDR3 nucleotides read TGCGCCAGCAGCGACAGTCTCTCTGGGGCCAACGTCCTGACTTTC. Translating it yields CASSDSLSGANVLTF. Complete variable domain (other parts from reference TRBV5-1 and TRBJ2-6): KAGVTQTPRYLIKTRGQQVTLSCSPISGHRSVSWYQQTPGQGLQFLFEYFSETQRNKGNFPGRFSGRQFSNSRSEMNVSTLELGDSALYLCASSDSLSGANVLTFGAGSRLTVL.